What follows is one T cell receptor beta chain and its context. From germline, CDR1 is MNHEY and CDR2 SVGAGI. V lost 2 bases to trimming and J lost 6 bases, with 17 bases between them. CDR3 length: 16 amino acids. This entry comes from a study of blood T cell repertoires in COVID-19. Study-level background: Acute and convalescent COVID-19 specimens originated in the United States, Italy and Spain. In each case, the material was cDNA or gDNA derived from T cells, B-cell-depleted T cells, or PBMCs.

Authors' methods: Amplification of reference gene primers was used by the study to estimate nucleated cell counts. Some clones are missing from TCRdb's copy, which holds only in-frame ones; the method was immunoSEQ multiplex PCR. That table gives V, J and clone size, and the DNA gave D and trimming. The sample contains 200,000 to 300,000 clones, approximately 84% of which appear only once. Sample: peripheral blood. This sequence originates from a man aged 45 to 65 with acute or convalescent COVID-19. V usage is TRBV6-5 and J usage is TRBJ2-1, with D possibly matching TRBD2 (5 bases). The CDR3 here is CASSYDPGVMANEQFF. The CDR3 coding sequence is TGTGCCAGCAGTTACGATCCCGGGGTAATGGCCAATGAGCAGTTCTTC.